The present TCR beta chain was sequenced within a study of CD8 T cells in Susac syndrome. This CDR3 comprises 17 residues. The V end was cut by 1 base, the J end by 0 bases, with 14 bases between. Germline V gene lookup returns CDR1 LGHNA and CDR2 YNFKEQ. The sequenced target, TCR beta, came from blood CD8+ and CD4+ T cells. In the multiple sclerosis control group, patients were treatment-naive and had stable or active relapsing-remitting disease. Negative magnetic isolation gave CD8+ and CD4+ cells; FACS enriched CD8+ TEMRA. With random hexamers, reverse transcription was performed on roughly 0.5 to 1 ug of RNA. A multiplex approach, immunoSEQ multiplex PCR, amplified TCR beta CDR3 across 54 Vbeta and 13 Jbeta. TCRdb itself ran the immunoSEQ multiplex PCR reads through MiXCR, one entry per CDR3 protein. The data show roughly 120,000 distinct CDR3 sequences, about 94% seen once.

This sequence joins TRBV4-2 and TRBJ2-3, with D uncertain. Sequences were obtained from CD4+ T cells from PBMCs. The receptor comes from a human donor with multiple sclerosis. CDR3 in DNA: TGTGCCAGCAGCCAAGGACGCCTTGCATCTAGCACAGATACGCAGTATTTT. This translates into CASSQGRLASSTDTQYF.